The clone carrying this TCR beta chain was counted ten times or more. CDR3-region Arm-PCR and iRepertoire HTBI primers produced the TCR beta libraries. MiXCR, applied by TCRdb to the multiplex PCR reads, yields one record per CDR3 protein. Altogether 250,000 to 300,000 distinct CDR3 sequences are present, 15% to 20% being singletons, with the ten largest covering approximately 14%. The sample belongs to a study of regulatory T cells in long-lasting Graves disease. Time point of the sample: newly diagnosed GD, antithyroid drugs for less than 3 months. TCR sequences were obtained from RNA taken from PBMCs. These data also formed part of another study, on T cells in Graves' hyperthyroidism and ophthalmopathy. That work adds: Blood also contained most expanded thyroid clonotypes above 0.001.

The TCR sequence derives from a woman aged 25-40 years with Graves disease. Sequenced here: peripheral blood mononuclear cells (PBMCs), sampled at new diagnosis, from a patient treated with antithyroid drugs.

The CDR3 loop is CASRLYSGVRDTEAFF. The CDR3 DNA reads TGTGCCTCCCGTTTATATTCGGGGGTTCGGGACACTGAAGCTTTCTTT. J is TRBJ1-1 and V is TRBV7-6; D is possibly TRBD1 (5 bases). V was shortened by 11 bases and J by 3 bases, with 25 bases between the two germline ends. Germline lookup yields CDR1 SGHVS and CDR2 FNYEAQ. This CDR3 region has 16 residues. Looking up the rest from reference TRBV7-6 and TRBJ1-1 gives the full variable domain: GAGVSQSPRYKVTKRGQDVALRCDPISGHVSLYWYRQALGQGPEFLTYFNYEAQQDKSGLPNDRFSAERPEGSISTLTIQRTEQRDSAMYRCASRLYSGVRDTEAFFGQGTRLTVV.